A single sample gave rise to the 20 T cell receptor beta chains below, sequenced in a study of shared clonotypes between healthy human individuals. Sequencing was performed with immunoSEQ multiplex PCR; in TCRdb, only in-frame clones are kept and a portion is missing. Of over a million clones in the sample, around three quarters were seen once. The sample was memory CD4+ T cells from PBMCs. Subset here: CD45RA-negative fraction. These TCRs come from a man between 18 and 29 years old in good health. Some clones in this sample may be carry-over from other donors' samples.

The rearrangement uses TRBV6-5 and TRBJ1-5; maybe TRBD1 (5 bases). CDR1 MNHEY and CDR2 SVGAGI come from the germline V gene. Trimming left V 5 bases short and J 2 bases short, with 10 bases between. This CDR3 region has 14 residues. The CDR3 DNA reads TGTGCCAGCAGTCTCAGGGTTGGCAATCAGCCCCAGCATTTT. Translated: CASSLRVGNQPQHF.

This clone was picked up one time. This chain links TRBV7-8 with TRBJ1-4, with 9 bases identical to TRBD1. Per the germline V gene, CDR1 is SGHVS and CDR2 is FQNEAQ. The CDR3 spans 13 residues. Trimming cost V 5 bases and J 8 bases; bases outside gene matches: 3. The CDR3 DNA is TGTGCCAGCAGCCCCGGACAGGGGGAAAAACTGTTTTTT. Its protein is CASSPGQGEKLFF.

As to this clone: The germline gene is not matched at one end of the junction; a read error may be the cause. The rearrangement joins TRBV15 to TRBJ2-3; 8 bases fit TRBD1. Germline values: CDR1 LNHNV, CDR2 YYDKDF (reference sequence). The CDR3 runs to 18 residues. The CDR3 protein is CATSSPGWDRKATGTQYF. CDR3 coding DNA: TGTGCCACCAGCTCCCCCGGCTGGGACAGGAAGGCCACAGGTACGCAGTATTTT. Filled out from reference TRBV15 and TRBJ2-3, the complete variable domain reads DAMVIQNPRYQVTQFGKPVTLSCSQTLNHNVMYWYQQKSSQAPKLLFHYYDKDFNNEADTPDNFQSRRPNTSFCFLDIRSPGLGDTAMYLCATSSPGWDRKATGTQYFGPGTRLTVL.

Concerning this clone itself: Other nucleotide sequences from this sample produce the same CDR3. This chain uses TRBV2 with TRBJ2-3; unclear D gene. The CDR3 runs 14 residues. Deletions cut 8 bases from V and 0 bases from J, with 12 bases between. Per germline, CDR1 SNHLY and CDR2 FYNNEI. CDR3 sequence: CASSLILSTDTQYF. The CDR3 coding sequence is TGTGCCAGCTCACTCATTCTTAGCACAGATACGCAGTATTTT.

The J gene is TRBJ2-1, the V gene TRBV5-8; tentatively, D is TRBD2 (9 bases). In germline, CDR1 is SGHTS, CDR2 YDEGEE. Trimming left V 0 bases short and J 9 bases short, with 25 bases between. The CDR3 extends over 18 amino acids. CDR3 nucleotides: TGTGCCAGCAGCTTGGGCCCATCAGGGGGCGGGAGGGCCGTTGAGCAGTTCTTC. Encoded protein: CASSLGPSGGGRAVEQFF.

The CDR3 DNA is TGTGCCAGCAGCTCTCGCACGGGCACTGAAGCTTTCTTT. This encodes CASSSRTGTEAFF. The chain is built from TRBV9 and TRBJ1-1; unclear D gene. The CDR3 length is 13 residues. Trimming left V 4 bases short and J 4 bases short, with 11 bases between. Germline CDR1 reads SGDLS; CDR2 reads YYNGEE. The whole variable domain, remainder taken from reference TRBV9 and TRBJ1-1, is DSGVTQTPKHLITATGQRVTLRCSPRSGDLSVYWYQQSLDQGLQFLIQYYNGEERAKGNILERFSAQQFPDLHSELNLSSLELGDSALYFCASSSRTGTEAFFGQGTRLTVV.

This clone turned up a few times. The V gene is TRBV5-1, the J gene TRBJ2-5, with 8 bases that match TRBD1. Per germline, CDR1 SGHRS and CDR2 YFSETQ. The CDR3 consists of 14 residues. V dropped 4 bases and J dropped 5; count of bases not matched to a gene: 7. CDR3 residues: CASSADREVETQYF. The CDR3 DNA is TGCGCCAGCAGCGCGGACAGGGAGGTCGAGACCCAGTACTTC.

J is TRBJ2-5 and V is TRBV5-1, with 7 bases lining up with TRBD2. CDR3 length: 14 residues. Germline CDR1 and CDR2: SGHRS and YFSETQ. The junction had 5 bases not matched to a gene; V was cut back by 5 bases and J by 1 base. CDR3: CASRTLAVQETQYF. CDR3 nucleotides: TGCGCCAGCAGAACTCTAGCGGTCCAAGAGACCCAGTACTTC.

The CDR3 loop reads CASTIAGGVNEQFF. The CDR3 region has the DNA TGCGCCAGCACAATAGCGGGAGGGGTTAATGAGCAGTTCTTC. This chain uses TRBV10-2 with TRBJ2-1; 11 positions match TRBD2. The CDR3 has 14 residues. The V segment lost 7 bases and the J segment 7 bases; nucleotides outside the gene matches: 6. Germline CDR1 and CDR2: WSHSY and SAAADI.

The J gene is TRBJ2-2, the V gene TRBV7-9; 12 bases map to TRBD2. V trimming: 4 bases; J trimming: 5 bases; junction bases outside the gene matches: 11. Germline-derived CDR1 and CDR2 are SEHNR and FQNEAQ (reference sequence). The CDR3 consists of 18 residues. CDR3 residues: CASSYSATSGGFTGELFF. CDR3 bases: TGTGCCAGCAGCTACTCAGCGACTAGCGGGGGATTTACCGGGGAGCTGTTTTTT.

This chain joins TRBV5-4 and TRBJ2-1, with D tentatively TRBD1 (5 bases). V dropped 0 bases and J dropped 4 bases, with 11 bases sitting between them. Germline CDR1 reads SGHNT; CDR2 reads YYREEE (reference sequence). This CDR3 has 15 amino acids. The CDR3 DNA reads TGTGCCAGCAGCTTGGACAGGAACCTTTACAATGAGCAGTTCTTC. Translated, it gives CASSLDRNLYNEQFF.

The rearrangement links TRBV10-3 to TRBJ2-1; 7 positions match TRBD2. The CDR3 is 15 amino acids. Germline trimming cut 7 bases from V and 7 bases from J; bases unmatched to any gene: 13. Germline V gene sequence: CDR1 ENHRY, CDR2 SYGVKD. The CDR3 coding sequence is TGTGCCATCAAGCCTTCTAGCGGAACCCGGAATGAGCAGTTCTTC. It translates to CAIKPSSGTRNEQFF.

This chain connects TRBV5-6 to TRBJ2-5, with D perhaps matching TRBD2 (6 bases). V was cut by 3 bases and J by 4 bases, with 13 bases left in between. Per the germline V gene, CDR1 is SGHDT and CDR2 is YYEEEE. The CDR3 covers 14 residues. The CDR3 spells CASSSLRAGETQYF. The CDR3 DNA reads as TGTGCCAGCAGCTCGCTACGAGCGGGAGAGACCCAGTACTTC.

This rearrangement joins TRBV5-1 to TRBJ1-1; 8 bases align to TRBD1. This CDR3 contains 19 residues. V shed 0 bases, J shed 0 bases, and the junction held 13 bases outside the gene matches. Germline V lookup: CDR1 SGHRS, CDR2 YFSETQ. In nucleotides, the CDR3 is TGCGCCAGCAGCTTGGGCCTTGCCGGGACAGGCGACCTGAACACTGAAGCTTTCTTT. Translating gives CASSLGLAGTGDLNTEAFF.

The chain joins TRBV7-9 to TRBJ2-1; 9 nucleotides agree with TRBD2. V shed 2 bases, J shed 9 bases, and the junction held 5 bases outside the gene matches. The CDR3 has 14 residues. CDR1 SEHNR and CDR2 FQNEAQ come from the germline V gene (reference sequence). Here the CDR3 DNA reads TGTGCCAGCAGCTTATTCGCGGGAGGGGGTGAGCAGTTCTTC. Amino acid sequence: CASSLFAGGGEQFF.

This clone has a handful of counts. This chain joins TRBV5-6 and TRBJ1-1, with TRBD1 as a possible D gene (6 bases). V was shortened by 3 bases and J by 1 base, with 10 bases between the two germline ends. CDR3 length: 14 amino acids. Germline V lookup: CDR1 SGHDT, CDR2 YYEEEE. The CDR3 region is CASSYPDRNTEAFF. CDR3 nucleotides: TGTGCCAGCAGCTACCCGGACAGGAACACTGAAGCTTTCTTT.

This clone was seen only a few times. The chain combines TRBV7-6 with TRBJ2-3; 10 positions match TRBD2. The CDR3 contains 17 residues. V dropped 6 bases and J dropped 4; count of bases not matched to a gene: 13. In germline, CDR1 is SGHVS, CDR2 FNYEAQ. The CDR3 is CASSPSGRAGVSDTQYF. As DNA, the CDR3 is TGTGCCAGCAGTCCAAGCGGGAGGGCCGGGGTCTCAGATACGCAGTATTTT. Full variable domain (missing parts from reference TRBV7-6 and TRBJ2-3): GAGVSQSPRYKVTKRGQDVALRCDPISGHVSLYWYRQALGQGPEFLTYFNYEAQQDKSGLPNDRFSAERPEGSISTLTIQRTEQRDSAMYRCASSPSGRAGVSDTQYFGPGTRLTVL.

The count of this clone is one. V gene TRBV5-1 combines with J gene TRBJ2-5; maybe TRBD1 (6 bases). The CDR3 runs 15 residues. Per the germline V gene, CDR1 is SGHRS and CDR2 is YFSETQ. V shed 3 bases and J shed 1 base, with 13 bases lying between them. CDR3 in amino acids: CASSWGGQLQETQYF. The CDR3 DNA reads TGCGCCAGCAGCTGGGGCGGACAGCTCCAAGAGACCCAGTACTTC. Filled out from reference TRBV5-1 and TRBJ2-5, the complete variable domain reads KAGVTQTPRYLIKTRGQQVTLSCSPISGHRSVSWYQQTPGQGLQFLFEYFSETQRNKGNFPGRFSGRQFSNSRSEMNVSTLELGDSALYLCASSWGGQLQETQYFGPGTRLLVL.

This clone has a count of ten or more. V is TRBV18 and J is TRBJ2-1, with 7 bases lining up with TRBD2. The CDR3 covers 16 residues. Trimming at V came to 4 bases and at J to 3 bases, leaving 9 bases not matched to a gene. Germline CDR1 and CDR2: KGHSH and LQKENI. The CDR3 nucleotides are TGTGCCAGCTCACGACGGGGGGACGGAAACTACAATGAGCAGTTCTTC. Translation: CASSRRGDGNYNEQFF.

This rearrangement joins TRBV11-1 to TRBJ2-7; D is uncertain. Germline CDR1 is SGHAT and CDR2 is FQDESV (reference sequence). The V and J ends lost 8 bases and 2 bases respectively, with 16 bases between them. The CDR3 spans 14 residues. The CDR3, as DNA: TGTGCCAGCGCAGACTCCTCCGTTACCTACGAGCAGTACTTC. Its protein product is CASADSSVTYEQYF.